The rows below give T cell receptor beta chains drawn from one sample of a study of cytomegalovirus exposure and HLA in healthy donors. Generated by immunoSEQ multiplex PCR, the TCRdb table keeps only in-frame clones and is missing some. The data contain 150,000 to 200,000 clones, 84% of them singletons. The sequenced material came from PBMCs. These receptors were obtained from a man between 18 and 29 years old in good health and CMV-seronegative. CDR3s include the opening cysteine and the closing phenylalanine or tryptophan. D genes are given only for firm matches. A row's size may be missing; if present it is once, few, many or a size class.

DNA: TGTGCCAGCAGCTGGAGAGGAGGAGGCGAGCAGTACTTC
CDR3: CASSWRGGGEQYF
size: few
D: NA
J: TRBJ2-7
V: TRBV5-6

DNA: TGTGCCAGCAGCTTAGGGCCCAGGGCGGACACTGAAGCTTTCTTT
CDR3: CASSLGPRADTEAFF
size: NA
D: NA
J: TRBJ1-1
V: TRBV11-3

DNA: TGTGCCAGCAGTTGGCCCCTTAGCGGGGCTAGCTACAATGAGCAGTTCTTC
CDR3: CASSWPLSGASYNEQFF
size: NA
D: TRBD2
J: TRBJ2-1
V: TRBV27

DNA: TGTGCCAGCAGCTTGGGGGCAGAGAATGAAAAACTGTTTTTT
CDR3: CASSLGAENEKLFF
size: NA
D: NA
J: TRBJ1-4
V: TRBV5-5

DNA: TGTGCCAGCAGCTCCAGGGGCCCGGCAGGGTATGAGCAGTTCTTC
CDR3: CASSSRGPAGYEQFF
size: NA
D: NA
J: TRBJ2-1
V: TRBV7-9

DNA: TGCAGCGTTGTGGGACAGCGAGACTACGAGCAGTACTTC
CDR3: CSVVGQRDYEQYF
size: NA
D: TRBD1
J: TRBJ2-7
V: TRBV29-1

DNA: TGTGCCCGAAACAGGGGCACTGAAGCTTTCTTT
CDR3: CARNRGTEAFF
size: NA
D: TRBD1
J: TRBJ1-1
V: TRBV2

DNA: TGCGCCAGCAGCCAAGTTCGGGGGACTGAGCAGTTCTTC
CDR3: CASSQVRGTEQFF
size: NA
D: NA
J: TRBJ2-1
V: TRBV4-3

DNA: TGTGCCAGCATGGCCAGGGGGTGGCAGCCCCAGCATTTT
CDR3: CASMARGWQPQHF
size: few
D: TRBD1
J: TRBJ1-5
V: TRBV6-6

DNA: TGTGCCAGCCGCGAGCTAGCGGGATCCGACAATGAGCAGTTCTTC
CDR3: CASRELAGSDNEQFF
size: once
D: TRBD2
J: TRBJ2-1
V: TRBV27